The 19 T cell receptor beta chains below come from one sample, sequenced in a study of blood T cell repertoires in COVID-19. Generated by immunoSEQ multiplex PCR, the TCRdb table keeps only in-frame clones and is missing some. The profile shows 310,000 or so clones, around 86% of them singletons. The sequenced sample consisted of peripheral blood. The receptors stem from a man between 65 and 80 years old with acute or convalescent COVID-19.

The table lists this clone with a count of one. J is TRBJ1-6 and V is TRBV28; D unresolved. Per germline, CDR1 MDHEN and CDR2 SYDVKM. The CDR3 contains 11 residues. V gave up 5 bases and J gave up 9 bases, with 5 bases separating them. CDR3 in amino acids: CASSLGSPLHF. In DNA, the CDR3 is TGTGCCAGCAGTCTAGGTTCACCCCTCCACTTT.

V gene TRBV10-3 combines with J gene TRBJ1-2, with no clear D. Trimming took off 2 bases at V and 8 bases at J, with 12 bases between the two ends. Germline-derived CDR1 and CDR2 are ENHRY and SYGVKD. The CDR3 has 13 residues. CDR3 sequence reads: CAISEAEGAGYTF. In DNA, the CDR3 is TGTGCCATCAGTGAGGCGGAGGGCGCAGGCTACACCTTC.

This clone was seen a single time. The chain links TRBV5-1 to TRBJ1-6, with 9 bases identical to TRBD1. The ends lost 4 bases at V and 4 bases at J; junction bases unmatched: 6. CDR1 is SGHRS, CDR2 YFSETQ, per germline. CDR3 size: 16 residues. DNA for the CDR3: TGCGCCAGCAGCCCAGGGACAGGGAGATATAATTCACCCCTCCACTTT. This translates into CASSPGTGRYNSPLHF.

The chain carries TRBV27 and TRBJ1-2, with a weak D call TRBD1 (5 bases). The CDR3 totals 15 residues. Germline V gene lookup returns CDR1 MNHEY and CDR2 SMNVEV (reference sequence). Trimming shortened V by 2 bases and J by 3 bases, and 13 bases separated the two germline ends. CDR3 in DNA: TGTGCCAGCAGTTTAGGGTCAGGGATTTACTATGGCTACACCTTC. It codes for CASSLGSGIYYGYTF.

Regarding this clone: Other DNA sequences in this specimen translate into the identical CDR3. The chain couples TRBV3-1 (or the pseudogene TRBV3-2) to TRBJ2-1, with D possibly TRBD2 on 6 matching bases. The CDR3 has 12 residues. In germline, CDR1 is LGHDT, CDR2 YNNKEL (reference sequence). With 1 base removed from V and 9 bases from J, the gap between germline ends came to 7 bases. CDR3 protein: CASSQGGVEQFF. CDR3 DNA sequence: TGTGCCAGCAGCCAAGGGGGGGTTGAGCAGTTCTTC.

The V and J genes are TRBV11-2 and TRBJ2-1; TRBD1 aligns across 9 bases. The germline gives CDR1 SGHAT, CDR2 FQNNGV. The J segment lost 10 bases and the V segment lost 4 bases, leaving 20 bases of the junction unmatched. There are 18 residues in the CDR3. The CDR3 here is CASSYSLKGQGRVVEQFF. The CDR3 DNA is TGTGCCAGCAGCTACTCCTTAAAGGGACAGGGTCGTGTTGTCGAGCAGTTCTTC. Variable domain in full (rest from reference TRBV11-2 and TRBJ2-1): EAGVAQSPRYKIIEKRQSVAFWCNPISGHATLYWYQQILGQGPKLLIQFQNNGVVDDSQLPKDRFSAERLKGVDSTLKIQPAKLEDSAVYLCASSYSLKGQGRVVEQFFGPGTRLTVL.

This chain connects TRBV5-1 to TRBJ2-3; perhaps TRBD1 as D (5 bases). The V end lost 0 bases, the J end lost 4 bases, and 9 bases lay between the germline ends. The CDR3 totals 14 residues. Germline V gives CDR1 SGHRS, CDR2 YFSETQ. CDR3 amino acids: CASSLGQNSDTQYF. CDR3 sequence (DNA): TGCGCCAGCAGCTTGGGACAGAACTCAGATACGCAGTATTTT.

The chain's CDR3 is CASSQTGTTFFEQYF. The CDR3 coding sequence is TGTGCCAGCAGCCAAACCGGGACTACCTTTTTTGAGCAGTACTTC. The chain joins TRBV7-2 to TRBJ2-7, with 7 bases fitting TRBD2. The CDR3 covers 15 residues. V gave up 5 bases and J gave up 7 bases; unmatched junction bases: 14. CDR1 is SGHTA and CDR2 is FQGNSA in the germline V gene.

The chain employs TRBV7-2 and TRBJ2-3; no clear D gene. Germline lookup yields CDR1 SGHTA and CDR2 FQGNSA. Trimming shortened V by 1 base and J by 2 bases, and 13 bases separated the two germline ends. The CDR3 is 16 residues long. In nucleotides, the CDR3 is TGTGCCAGCAGCTTAGTTGGCACACAGATCACAGATACGCAGTATTTT. Its translation: CASSLVGTQITDTQYF.

The J gene is TRBJ2-5, the V gene TRBV12-3 or TRBV12-4; no firm D call. The CDR3 has 12 residues. The ends were cut back, 5 bases at V and 5 bases at J, with 9 bases in the middle. The CDR3 protein is CASSPDWETQYF. As DNA, the CDR3 is TGTGCCAGCAGTCCCGACTGGGAGACCCAGTACTTC.

V gene TRBV7-2 combines with J gene TRBJ2-7; D is perhaps TRBD2 (7 bases). CDR3 length: 15 amino acids. Trimming cost V 3 bases and J 3 bases, with 15 bases left between them. Germline CDR1 is SGHTA and CDR2 is FQGNSA. The CDR3 bases are TGTGCCAGCAGCTTTCAGGGGAGGGGATACTACGAGCAGTACTTC. Translating it yields CASSFQGRGYYEQYF.

The chain has TRBV28 and TRBJ1-1, with 7 bases fitting TRBD1. CDR1 is MDHEN, CDR2 SYDVKM, per germline. Losses at the gene ends were 6 bases for V and 8 bases for J; bases not matched to a gene: 9. CDR3 size: 13 residues. CDR3 coding DNA: TGTGCCAGCAGCTCCCCGGGACAGCACGAAGCTTTCTTT. Its translation is CASSSPGQHEAFF.

The chain is built from TRBV19 and TRBJ2-5, with 9 bases lining up with TRBD2. This CDR3 region has 15 residues. The germline gives CDR1 LNHDA, CDR2 SQIVND (reference sequence). The V gene end was trimmed by 4 bases and the J gene end by 4 bases; junction bases not matched to a gene: 7. CDR3 DNA sequence: TGTGCCAGTAGTACCGGACTAGCGTCTTCAGAGACCCAGTACTTC. It yields the protein CASSTGLASSETQYF. Supplemented by reference TRBV19 and TRBJ2-5, the full variable domain reads DGGITQSPKYLFRKEGQNVTLSCEQNLNHDAMYWYRQDPGQGLRLIYYSQIVNDFQKGDIAEGYSVSREKKESFPLTVTSAQKNPTAFYLCASSTGLASSETQYFGPGTRLLVL.

J is TRBJ2-2 and V is TRBV28, with 7 bases lining up with TRBD1. The ends lost 6 bases at V and 5 bases at J; junction bases unmatched: 3. This CDR3 is 13 amino acids long. Germline V gives CDR1 MDHEN, CDR2 SYDVKM. The CDR3 DNA reads as TGTGCCAGCAGACAGGGGTGGACCGGGGAGCTGTTTTTT. It codes for CASRQGWTGELFF.

The chain combines TRBV2 with TRBJ2-7, with 9 bases aligning to TRBD1. CDR3 length: 14 residues. CDR1 and CDR2 from the germline V gene are SNHLY and FYNNEI. V lost 8 bases, J lost 4 bases, and 9 bases stayed unmatched. CDR3 nucleotides: TGTGCCAGCGGACTACAGGGGGCCGGGTACGAGCAGTACTTC. Amino acid sequence: CASGLQGAGYEQYF.

The rearrangement uses TRBV30 and TRBJ2-1; TRBD2 matches 13 bases. This CDR3 region has 16 residues. Germline V lookup: CDR1 GTSNPN, CDR2 SVGIG (reference sequence). Trimming took 3 bases from V and 4 from J; bases not matched to a gene: 6. For the CDR3, the DNA is TGTGCCTGGAGGTCCGGGACTAGCGGGAAGTACAATGAGCAGTTCTTC. It specifies CAWRSGTSGKYNEQFF.

The V call is TRBV12-3 or TRBV12-4, the J call TRBJ2-2; D call uncertain. The CDR3 sequence is 10 residues long. V was pared by 9 bases and J by 6 bases, with 5 bases between. The CDR3 sequence: CASYSGELFF. The CDR3 DNA is TGTGCCAGTTACTCCGGGGAGCTGTTTTTT.

This chain joins TRBV5-4 and TRBJ1-1, with 11 bases that match TRBD1. Losses at the gene ends were 4 bases for V and 6 bases for J; bases not matched to a gene: 8. Germline loops: CDR1 SGHNT, CDR2 YYREEE (reference sequence). The CDR3 is 15 amino acids. CDR3 nucleotides: TGTGCCAGCAGCAGGGACAGGGGGGATGCCGCTGAAGCTTTCTTT. This translates into CASSRDRGDAAEAFF.

The table lists this clone with a few counts. This rearrangement joins TRBV7-3 to TRBJ1-1; possible D gene TRBD1, 6 bases. The V end lost 5 bases, the J end lost 6 bases, and 13 bases lay between the germline ends. CDR1 and CDR2 from the germline V gene are SGHTA and FQGTGA. There are 13 residues in the CDR3. This CDR3 is CASSKDRTAEAFF. CDR3 DNA: TGTGCCAGCAGCAAAGACAGGACGGCTGAAGCTTTCTTT.